This T cell receptor beta chain was recovered during a study of immune cell composition in non-small cell lung cancer. V was pared by 1 base and J by 1 base, with 3 bases of the junction left unmatched. The CDR3 extends over 16 amino acids. Looked up from germline, CDR1 is SEHNR and CDR2 is FQNEAQ (reference sequence). Sequencing was performed with immunoSEQ multiplex PCR; in TCRdb, only in-frame clones are kept and a portion is missing. The table has about 4,600 clones, less than 80% seen once; the top ten hold about an eighth. Material for sequencing was lung tumor tissue. This sequence was found in a human donor with non-small cell lung cancer. The rearrangement links TRBV7-9 to TRBJ2-2; 7 bases are a match to TRBD1. As DNA, the CDR3 is TGTGCCAGCAGCTTAGACAGGGGATGGAACACCGGGGAGCTGTTTTTT. Its protein product is CASSLDRGWNTGELFF.